This TCR beta chain was recovered during a study of blood T cells in healthy people across ages. Whole-study findings and limits: A conclusive naive versus antigen-experienced comparison was prevented by the unsorted PBMCs.

A remark on this clonotype: The antigen is unknown.

A second about 7 to 11 cycle PCR used barcoded and J-beta primers. TCRdb re-called the 5' RACE reads with MiXCR, one entry per CDR3 protein. The sample contains around 1,600,000 distinct CDR3 sequences, roughly 43% of which appear only once. The sample comprised blood. The source is a woman between 18 and 29 years old in good health.

CDR3 DNA: TGTGCCAGCAGTTCATACACACGGCGGGCCGGCACAGATACGCAGTATTTT. Its translation: CASSSYTRRAGTDTQYF. This chain connects TRBV27 to TRBJ2-3; D possibly corresponds to TRBD2 (5 bases). Trimming shortened V by 4 bases and J by 1 base, and 18 bases separated the two germline ends. This CDR3 is built from 17 residues. The germline CDR1 and CDR2 sequences are MNHEY and SMNVEV (reference sequence).